These 26 T cell receptor beta chains were all obtained from the same sample, sequenced in a study of glioma-infiltrating T cells after dendritic cell vaccination. Method: immunoSEQ multiplex PCR; TCRdb's copy keeps in-frame clones and lacks some. This table has tens of thousands of clones, about 80% appearing once. Noted time point: after dendritic cell vaccination, including at tumor progression/relapse. This specimen consisted of blood, obtained after dendritic cell vaccination. These receptors all come from a human donor with glioblastoma.

This chain links TRBV6-5 with TRBJ2-3; D unresolved. This CDR3 spans 15 amino acids. In germline, CDR1 is MNHEY, CDR2 SVGAGI. V lost 0 bases and J lost 2, with 9 bases in between. The chain's CDR3 is CASSYSSVYTDTQYF. CDR3 bases: TGTGCCAGCAGTTACTCGTCCGTGTACACAGATACGCAGTATTTT.

The rearrangement joins TRBV5-1 to TRBJ2-2; possibly TRBD2 for D (5 bases). The CDR3 has 14 amino acids. Trimming shortened V by 4 bases and J by 2 bases, and 9 bases separated the two germline ends. The germline V gene has CDR1 SGHRS and CDR2 YFSETQ. The CDR3 loop is CASSAGVNTGELFF. CDR3 nucleotides: TGCGCCAGCAGCGCCGGGGTTAACACCGGGGAGCTGTTTTTT.

This clone has just one count. Sequence at one end of the junction differs from germline and may be a read error. This chain connects TRBV6-4 to TRBJ2-7; 13 bases line up with TRBD2. Germline V gene lookup returns CDR1 MRHNA and CDR2 SNTAGT. The CDR3 length is 17 residues. CDR3 in DNA: TGTGCCGGCAGCCTGGACCTACTAGCGGGGGGGCCCTACGAGCAGTACTTC. Its translation: CAGSLDLLAGGPYEQYF.

The V and J genes are TRBV6-4 and TRBJ2-1; no definite D call. The CDR3 totals 13 residues. Germline V gene sequence: CDR1 MRHNA, CDR2 SNTAGT. Trimming cost V 4 bases and J 10 bases, with 14 bases left between them. The CDR3 reads CASSVSQFGEQFF. In DNA, the CDR3 is TGTGCCAGCAGTGTCTCACAATTTGGCGAGCAGTTCTTC.

V usage is TRBV6-6 and J usage is TRBJ2-7; 8 positions match TRBD1. The germline V gene has CDR1 MNHNY and CDR2 SVGAGI (reference sequence). The length of the CDR3 is 13 residues. Germline trimming cut 6 bases from V and 5 bases from J; bases unmatched to any gene: 6. CDR3: CASSPGQGNEQYF. The CDR3 DNA reads TGTGCCAGCAGCCCCGGACAGGGCAACGAGCAGTACTTC.

The chain is built from TRBV18 and TRBJ2-5; possibly TRBD2 for D (7 bases). The germline CDR1 and CDR2 sequences are KGHSH and LQKENI. V shed 3 bases and J shed 7 bases, with 18 bases lying between them. This CDR3 spans 15 amino acids. CDR3 amino acids: CASSPAGALSGTQYF. DNA of the CDR3: TGTGCCAGCTCACCCGCGGGGGCCCTTTCGGGGACCCAGTACTTC.

V gene TRBV13 combines with J gene TRBJ2-1, with 8 positions matching TRBD1. This CDR3 comprises 14 residues. V lost 2 bases, J lost 9 bases, and 6 bases stayed unmatched. Germline assignment: CDR1 PRHDT and CDR2 FYEKMQ (reference sequence). CDR3 amino acids: CASSLYRGVGEQFF. The CDR3 nucleotides read TGTGCCAGCAGCTTATACAGGGGGGTAGGTGAGCAGTTCTTC. Full variable domain (rest looked up from reference TRBV13 and TRBJ2-1): AAGVIQSPRHLIKEKRETATLKCYPIPRHDTVYWYQQGPGQDPQFLISFYEKMQSDKGSIPDRFSAQQFSDYHSELNMSSLELGDSALYFCASSLYRGVGEQFFGPGTRLTVL.

The chain recombines TRBV7-6 with TRBJ1-5; possibly TRBD1 for D (5 bases). CDR1 and CDR2 (germline): SGHVS, FNYEAQ. The CDR3 is 16 residues long. V dropped 2 bases and J dropped 6 bases, with 17 bases sitting between them. In nucleotides, the CDR3 is TGTGCCAGCAGCTTAAATATTGGCAGGGAAGTTCAGCCCCAGCATTTT. Translating it yields CASSLNIGREVQPQHF.

J is TRBJ2-7 and V is TRBV6-5, with a possible D match to TRBD1 (6 bases). Germline V gene lookup returns CDR1 MNHEY and CDR2 SVGAGI. The CDR3 extends over 13 amino acids. Trimming shortened V by 6 bases and J by 6 bases, and 15 bases separated the two germline ends. The CDR3 region has the DNA TGTGCCAGCAGCCACGACAGGCTTGCCGAGCAGTACTTC. This encodes CASSHDRLAEQYF.

This clone has a handful of counts. The rearrangement uses TRBV2 and TRBJ2-3; 9 bases are shared with TRBD2. The germline CDR1 and CDR2 sequences are SNHLY and FYNNEI. V lost 5 bases to trimming and J lost 0 bases; unmatched junction nucleotides: 6. The CDR3 loop spans 16 amino acids. This CDR3 is CASSLIAGVSTDTQYF. As DNA, the CDR3 is TGTGCCAGCAGTCTCATAGCGGGGGTTAGCACAGATACGCAGTATTTT.

The gene calls are TRBV5-1 and TRBJ2-2; 9 bases are a match to TRBD2. The J segment lost 3 bases and the V segment lost 0 bases, leaving 3 bases of the junction unmatched. Germline assignment: CDR1 SGHRS and CDR2 YFSETQ. The length of the CDR3 is 16 residues. CDR3 sequence: CASSLVASGDTGELFF. As DNA, the CDR3 is TGCGCCAGCAGCTTGGTAGCTAGCGGGGACACCGGGGAGCTGTTTTTT.

This clone was detected only once. The chain uses TRBV5-1 and TRBJ1-2, with D possibly matching TRBD1 (6 bases). Germline CDR1 and CDR2: SGHRS and YFSETQ. V lost 4 bases, J lost 6 bases, and 19 bases lay in between. The CDR3 runs to 15 residues. CDR3 nucleotide sequence: TGCGCCAGCAGCCCCGGTGGGGGGGCCCTCCATGGCTACACCTTC. Translating it yields CASSPGGGALHGYTF.

DNA of the CDR3: TGTGCCAGCAGCCAAGATGGCTCTAGCGGGGTTGATACGCAGTATTTT. Amino acids: CASSQDGSSGVDTQYF. The chain links TRBV4-2 to TRBJ2-3, with 9 bases matching TRBD2. CDR3 length equals 16 residues. The V gene's germline CDR1 is LGHNA and CDR2 YNFKEQ. Trimming took 0 bases from V and 6 from J; bases not matched to a gene: 7.

The chain uses TRBV13 and TRBJ1-5; 10 nucleotides line up with TRBD1. V shed 0 bases and J 5 bases; nucleotides not matched to a gene: 1. The CDR3 covers 15 residues. Germline CDR1 PRHDT, CDR2 FYEKMQ (reference sequence). CDR3 in amino acids: CASSLGGQGDQPQHF. The CDR3 DNA is TGTGCCAGCAGCTTAGGCGGACAGGGGGATCAGCCCCAGCATTTT.

The genes are TRBV19 and TRBJ1-1; no reliable D call. The CDR3 runs to 12 residues. Germline V CDR1 and CDR2: LNHDA, SQIVND (reference sequence). Trimming stripped 3 bases from V and 3 bases from J, with 5 bases between. Written as DNA, the CDR3 is TGTGCCAGTAGTATCGAGTACACTGAAGCTTTCTTT. This translates into CASSIEYTEAFF.

With respect to this clone: An end of the junction differs from the germline gene, which may be a read error. The genes are TRBV15 and TRBJ1-5; D possibly corresponds to TRBD1 (6 bases). This CDR3 has 16 residues. The germline CDR1 and CDR2 sequences are LNHNV and YYDKDF (reference sequence). The CDR3 DNA reads as TGTGTCACCAGCAGTGGGAGTTGGGGGCGAAATCAGCCCCAGCATTTT. Encoded protein: CVTSSGSWGRNQPQHF.

The chain is built from TRBV7-6 and TRBJ1-1, with 8 bases that match TRBD1. J was trimmed by 1 base and V by 5 bases; bases with no gene match: 6. Germline CDR1 is SGHVS and CDR2 is FNYEAQ. There are 15 residues in the CDR3. CDR3 bases: TGTGCCAGCAGCCCAGGGGGCAGGGGGAACACTGAAGCTTTCTTT. Residues: CASSPGGRGNTEAFF.

V usage is TRBV9 and J usage is TRBJ2-5, with 10 bases fitting TRBD2. CDR1 and CDR2 from the germline V gene are SGDLS and YYNGEE. The CDR3 length is 14 residues. V was pared by 0 bases and J by 7 bases, with 3 bases of the junction left unmatched. The CDR3 region has the DNA TGTGCCAGCAGCGTAGCTAGCGGGGGTGGGACCCAGTACTTC. Its translation is CASSVASGGGTQYF.

This rearrangement joins TRBV2 to TRBJ1-5; D uncertain. The V end lost 6 bases, the J end lost 0 bases, and 3 bases lay between the germline ends. CDR1 is SNHLY and CDR2 is FYNNEI in the germline V gene. CDR3 length equals 12 residues. The CDR3 spells CASSISNQPQHF. The CDR3 region has the DNA TGTGCCAGCAGCATTAGCAATCAGCCCCAGCATTTT.

The V gene is TRBV29-1, the J gene TRBJ2-3; 7 bases are a match to TRBD1. V was clipped by 4 bases and J by 4 bases; unmatched bases: 5. This CDR3 is built from 13 residues. CDR1 is SQVTM, CDR2 ANQGSEA, per germline. The CDR3 region has the DNA TGCAGCGTTGCGGCAGGGGGTTCAGATACGCAGTATTTT. As protein: CSVAAGGSDTQYF.

The J gene is TRBJ2-1, the V gene TRBV5-4; D is possibly TRBD2 (6 bases). V was cut by 4 bases and J by 4 bases, with 18 bases left in between. Per the germline V gene, CDR1 is SGHNT and CDR2 is YYREEE (reference sequence). The CDR3 has 16 amino acids. CDR3 in amino acids: CASSLSGRGIYNEQFF. CDR3 nucleotides: TGTGCCAGCAGCCTATCTGGCCGGGGGATTTACAATGAGCAGTTCTTC.

The V call is TRBV30, the J call TRBJ1-5; D uncertain. The V gene's germline CDR1 is GTSNPN and CDR2 SVGIG (reference sequence). The CDR3 sequence is 14 residues long. Between the trimmed V and J ends, which lost 3 bases and 4 bases, there was a span of 13 bases. CDR3 nucleotides: TGTGCCTGGAGGGAGTTGTCTGGGAATCAGCCCCAGCATTTT. Protein: CAWRELSGNQPQHF.

The chain is built from TRBV5-4 and TRBJ2-3; 7 bases agree with TRBD2. The CDR3 spans 16 residues. Per the germline V gene, CDR1 is SGHNT and CDR2 is YYREEE (reference sequence). V lost 9 bases to trimming and J lost 1 base; unmatched junction nucleotides: 14. The CDR3 nucleotides are TGTGCCACTCGACTAGCTTGGCTCCCTGGCACAGATACGCAGTATTTT. Its translation: CATRLAWLPGTDTQYF.

CDR3 nucleotide sequence: TGCGCCAGCAGCTTGGTGGGACAGGCTTTTAACTATGGCTACACCTTC. As protein: CASSLVGQAFNYGYTF. This chain connects TRBV5-1 to TRBJ1-2; 8 bases line up with TRBD1. The trim removed 0 bases at V and 1 base at J, leaving 5 bases unmatched. In germline, CDR1 is SGHRS, CDR2 YFSETQ. CDR3 length equals 16 residues. Together with reference TRBV5-1 and TRBJ1-2, the CDR3 gives the full variable domain: KAGVTQTPRYLIKTRGQQVTLSCSPISGHRSVSWYQQTPGQGLQFLFEYFSETQRNKGNFPGRFSGRQFSNSRSEMNVSTLELGDSALYLCASSLVGQAFNYGYTFGSGTRLTVV.

The gene calls are TRBV5-4 and TRBJ2-3, with 8 bases that match TRBD2. In germline, CDR1 is SGHNT, CDR2 YYREEE (reference sequence). CDR3 length: 15 amino acids. The J segment lost 6 bases and the V segment lost 0 bases, leaving 6 bases of the junction unmatched. In DNA form, the CDR3 reads TGTGCCAGCAGCTTGGCCGGGGGGGGCTTCGATACGCAGTATTTT. It codes for CASSLAGGGFDTQYF.

V usage is TRBV7-2 and J usage is TRBJ2-5; D is possibly TRBD2 (6 bases). With 5 bases removed from V and 3 bases from J, the gap between germline ends came to 13 bases. CDR1 and CDR2 from the germline V gene are SGHTA and FQGNSA. The CDR3 consists of 14 residues. DNA of the CDR3: TGTGCCAGCAGCCTAAATGGGGGGAAAGAGACCCAGTACTTC. This sequence encodes CASSLNGGKETQYF.